The sequence of this T cell receptor (beta chain) was determined in a study of siplizumab effects on memory and regulatory T cells. Produced via immunoSEQ multiplex PCR; TCRdb's table is partial and in-frame only. The sample lists tens of thousands of clones, 95% to 98% seen once, with approximately 1.1% in the top ten. V shed 3 bases and J shed 5 bases, with 7 bases lying between them. There are 13 residues in the CDR3. In germline, CDR1 is MDHEN, CDR2 SYDVKM. Material: naive CD8+ T cells sorted from blood. The clonotype comes from a human donor in good health. V gene TRBV28 combines with J gene TRBJ2-2; no clear D. This CDR3 reads CASSFGWTGELFF. Here the CDR3 DNA reads TGTGCCAGCAGTTTTGGGTGGACCGGGGAGCTGTTTTTT.